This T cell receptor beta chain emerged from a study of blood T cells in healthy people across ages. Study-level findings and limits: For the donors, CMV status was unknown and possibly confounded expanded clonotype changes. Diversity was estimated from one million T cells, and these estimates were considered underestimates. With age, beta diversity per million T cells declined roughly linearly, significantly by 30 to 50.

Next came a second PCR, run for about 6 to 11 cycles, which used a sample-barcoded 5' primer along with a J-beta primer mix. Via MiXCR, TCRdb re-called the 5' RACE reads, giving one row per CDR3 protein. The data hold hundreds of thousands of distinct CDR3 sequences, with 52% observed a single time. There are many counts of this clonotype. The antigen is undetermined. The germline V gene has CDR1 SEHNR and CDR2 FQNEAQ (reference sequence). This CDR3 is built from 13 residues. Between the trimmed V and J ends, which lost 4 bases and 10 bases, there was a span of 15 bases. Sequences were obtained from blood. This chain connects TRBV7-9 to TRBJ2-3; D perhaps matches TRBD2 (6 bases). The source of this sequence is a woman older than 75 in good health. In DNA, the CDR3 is TGTGCCAGCAGCTCCGCGACCGGGGGTCCGCAGTATTTT. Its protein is CASSSATGGPQYF.